One and the same sample provided the 15 T cell receptor beta chains below, sequenced in a study of cytomegalovirus exposure and HLA in healthy donors. PCR used 60 Vbeta primers and 13 Jbeta primers. Some clones are missing from TCRdb's copy, which holds only in-frame ones; the method was immunoSEQ multiplex PCR. The sample lists about 95,000 clones, about four fifths occurring once. The sample was PBMCs. Receptors were obtained from a man aged 25-45 years in good health and CMV-seropositive.

The rearrangement joins TRBV5-6 to TRBJ2-3; 12 nucleotides agree with TRBD2. Germline lookup yields CDR1 SGHDT and CDR2 YYEEEE. The CDR3 covers 15 residues. The junction had 6 bases not matched to a gene; V was cut back by 4 bases and J by 6 bases. The CDR3 is CASSQLAGGRDTQYF. The CDR3 region has the DNA TGTGCCAGCAGCCAACTAGCGGGGGGAAGGGATACGCAGTATTTT.

This chain joins TRBV28 and TRBJ1-1; perhaps TRBD1 as D (6 bases). The CDR3 is made up of 15 amino acids. Germline V gene sequence: CDR1 MDHEN, CDR2 SYDVKM. V was trimmed by 6 bases and J by 0 bases, leaving 14 bases between them. CDR3 DNA: TGTGCCAGCAGCCCCGAACAGGGCGTGAACACTGAAGCTTTCTTT. Its protein is CASSPEQGVNTEAFF. The full variable domain, in which reference TRBV28 and TRBJ1-1 provide the parts outside the CDR3, is DVKVTQSSRYLVKRTGEKVFLECVQDMDHENMFWYRQDPGLGLRLIYFSYDVKMKEKGDIPEGYSVSREKKERFSLILESASTNQTSMYLCASSPEQGVNTEAFFGQGTRLTVV.

This clone turned up a few times. The CDR3 reads CASSAGRTDGNTIYF. CDR3 coding DNA: TGTGCCAGCAGCGCGGGGCGAACTGATGGAAACACCATATATTTT. The chain recombines TRBV5-4 with TRBJ1-3, with D perhaps matching TRBD1 (5 bases). CDR1 SGHNT and CDR2 YYREEE come from the germline V gene (reference sequence). The CDR3 is 15 residues long. V was trimmed by 4 bases and J by 3 bases, leaving 14 bases between them.

This sequence joins TRBV28 and TRBJ1-4; tentatively, D is TRBD1 (5 bases). The CDR3 is 14 amino acids. Trimming took 1 base from V and 7 from J, leaving 10 bases between them. Per germline, CDR1 MDHEN and CDR2 SYDVKM. The CDR3 DNA is TGTGCCAGCAGTTTATCGGGGGGGGGTGAAAAACTGTTTTTT. It yields the protein CASSLSGGGEKLFF.

The chain combines TRBV6-4 with TRBJ1-2, with a weak D call TRBD1 (5 bases). This CDR3 is 13 amino acids long. Trimming cost V 6 bases and J 7 bases, with 15 bases left between them. Germline CDR1 and CDR2: MRHNA and SNTAGT. For the CDR3, the DNA is TGTGCCAGCAGAGAGAACAGGTTTGGTGGCTACACCTTC. Translating it yields CASRENRFGGYTF.

The gene calls are TRBV5-1 and TRBJ2-5, with 7 bases matching TRBD2. CDR1 SGHRS and CDR2 YFSETQ come from the germline V gene. V gave up 1 base and J gave up 2 bases; unmatched junction bases: 2. The CDR3 is 14 residues long. DNA for the CDR3: TGCGCCAGCAGCTTGCTAGCGGATCAAGAGACCCAGTACTTC. Protein: CASSLLADQETQYF.

The chain carries TRBV5-6 and TRBJ1-5, with a tentative D call TRBD1 (6 bases). Germline V lookup: CDR1 SGHDT, CDR2 YYEEEE. The CDR3 runs to 14 residues. V lost 0 bases and J 3 bases, leaving 7 bases between the germline ends. The CDR3 loop is CASSLGDTNQPQHF. The CDR3 coding sequence is TGTGCCAGCAGCTTGGGGGACACCAATCAGCCCCAGCATTTT.

The gene calls are TRBV10-3 and TRBJ1-5, with 11 bases fitting TRBD1. CDR1 and CDR2 (germline): ENHRY, SYGVKD. The CDR3 runs to 18 residues. The ends lost 0 bases at V and 1 base at J; junction bases unmatched: 5. CDR3 sequence (DNA): TGTGCCATCAGTGAGTCTGGACAGGGGGCGGGAAGCAATCAGCCCCAGCATTTT. It yields the protein CAISESGQGAGSNQPQHF.

The chain uses TRBV5-1 and TRBJ1-1; no definite D call. Germline V CDR1 and CDR2: SGHRS, YFSETQ. The length of the CDR3 is 14 residues. V was trimmed by 2 bases and J by 4 bases, leaving 12 bases between them. The DNA of the CDR3 is TGCGCCAGCAGCTTCCAGGAAATTTCCACTGAAGCTTTCTTT. It translates to CASSFQEISTEAFF.

This clone came up once. The rearrangement uses TRBV6-5 and TRBJ1-1; the D gene is possibly TRBD1 (6 bases). Trimming removed 5 bases from V and 1 base from J, with 11 bases in between. Germline V gene lookup returns CDR1 MNHEY and CDR2 SVGAGI. This CDR3 comprises 14 residues. The CDR3 region has the DNA TGTGCCAGCAGTCAACAGGGACCGAACACTGAAGCTTTCTTT. It encodes CASSQQGPNTEAFF.

In DNA, the CDR3 is TGTGCCACCAGCAGAGAGGGGGGTACCTACGAGCAGTACTTC. Translating it yields CATSREGGTYEQYF. This chain uses TRBV15 with TRBJ2-5, with D perhaps TRBD2 (6 bases). The J call may be wrong; the DNA end is better matched by TRBJ2-7. The V gene's germline CDR1 is LNHNV and CDR2 YYDKDF (reference sequence). CDR3 size: 14 residues.

The chain couples TRBV4-3 to TRBJ2-7, with 9 bases identical to TRBD2. The germline V gene has CDR1 LGHNA and CDR2 YSLEER. CDR3 length: 14 amino acids. The V segment lost 2 bases and the J segment 6 bases; nucleotides outside the gene matches: 5. In DNA form, the CDR3 reads TGCGCCAGCAGCCAATTTGGAGCGGGAGGCGAGCAGTACTTC. Translation: CASSQFGAGGEQYF.

As for this clone: A junction boundary mismatches the germline segment, possibly from a read error. The chain combines TRBV9 with TRBJ2-2, with 8 bases fitting TRBD2. The CDR3 loop spans 18 amino acids. Per germline, CDR1 SGDLS and CDR2 YYNGEE. The CDR3 region is CVSSVAPSGRTNTGELFF. Here the CDR3 DNA reads TGTGTCAGCAGCGTAGCGCCTAGCGGGCGAACGAACACCGGGGAGCTGTTTTTT.

The V and J genes are TRBV2 and TRBJ1-4, with D tentatively TRBD1 (5 bases). In germline, CDR1 is SNHLY, CDR2 FYNNEI. This CDR3 spans 14 amino acids. V was pared by 2 bases and J by 7 bases, with 11 bases between. CDR3 loop: CASSESGVGEKLFF. CDR3 nucleotide sequence: TGTGCCAGCAGTGAATCGGGGGTGGGTGAAAAACTGTTTTTT.

V is TRBV5-1 and J is TRBJ1-1; a weak D match, TRBD1 (6 bases). Germline values: CDR1 SGHRS, CDR2 YFSETQ. The CDR3 spans 17 residues. V was pared by 4 bases and J by 0 bases, with 19 bases between. CDR3 DNA sequence: TGCGCCAGCAGCCCCCTCGGACAGTTCTTAATGAACACTGAAGCTTTCTTT. It yields the protein CASSPLGQFLMNTEAFF.